The present TCR beta chain was sequenced within a study of cytomegalovirus exposure and HLA in healthy donors. Repertoires were generated with immunoSEQ multiplex PCR, while TCRdb's copy carries only in-frame clones and drops some. The sample records about 130,000 clones, roughly nine tenths being singletons. The CDR3 has 16 amino acids. V was shortened by 7 bases and J by 8 bases, with 24 bases between the two germline ends. CDR1 is MNHEY and CDR2 is SMNVEV in the germline V gene (reference sequence). The source of this sequence is a young woman in good health and CMV-seronegative. Sequenced sample: PBMCs. The rearrangement uses TRBV27 and TRBJ2-1; D is perhaps TRBD1 (8 bases). Here the CDR3 reads CASKTIQGGPRDEQFF. In DNA, the CDR3 is TGTGCCAGCAAGACCATACAGGGGGGGCCTAGGGATGAGCAGTTCTTC.